Detailed here is one T cell receptor (beta chain). CDR1 is ENHRY and CDR2 is SYGVKD in the germline V gene. The ends lost 4 bases at V and 9 bases at J; junction bases unmatched: 13. CDR3 length: 16 amino acids. The data belong to a study of human T cells and chemical hapten exposure. As for the study in general: The cohort included alopecia areata under or over 50% scalp, totalis and universalis.

Individual cDNA molecules in this library carried unique molecular identifiers. TCRdb re-derived calls from the RACE reads in MiXCR, one entry per CDR3 protein. Seen here are 190,000 or so distinct CDR3 sequences, approximately 24% observed once, and the top ten hold roughly 2.4%. Documented time point: patch test 3, about 24 weeks after DPC sensitization. Treatment noted: therapeutic diphenylcyclopropenone sensitization with weekly scalp DPC. The template was total RNA from unfractionated whole blood. This chain joins TRBV10-3 and TRBJ2-3; 10 nucleotides line up with TRBD2. The sample consisted of whole blood, taken in connection with sensitization to the hapten diphenylcyclopropenone (DPC). This TCR derives from a woman in her thirties or forties with alopecia areata. Some clones in this sample may be carry-over from other donors' samples. CDR3 region: CAISGSGRGGEFTQYF. The CDR3 region has the DNA TGTGCCATCAGTGGAAGCGGGAGGGGCGGCGAATTCACGCAGTATTTT.